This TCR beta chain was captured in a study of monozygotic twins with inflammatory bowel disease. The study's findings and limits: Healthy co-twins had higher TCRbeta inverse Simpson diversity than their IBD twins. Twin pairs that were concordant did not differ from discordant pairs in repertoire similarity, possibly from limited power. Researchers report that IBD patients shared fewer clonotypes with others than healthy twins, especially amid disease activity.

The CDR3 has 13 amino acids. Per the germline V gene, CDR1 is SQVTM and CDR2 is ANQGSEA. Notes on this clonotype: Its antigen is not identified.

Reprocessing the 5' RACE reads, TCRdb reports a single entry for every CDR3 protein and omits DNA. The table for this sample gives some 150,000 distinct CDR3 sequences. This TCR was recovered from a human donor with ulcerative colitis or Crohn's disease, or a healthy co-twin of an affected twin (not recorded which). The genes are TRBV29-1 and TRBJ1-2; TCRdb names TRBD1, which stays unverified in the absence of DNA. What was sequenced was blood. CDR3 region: CSVGSGTGDGYTF.